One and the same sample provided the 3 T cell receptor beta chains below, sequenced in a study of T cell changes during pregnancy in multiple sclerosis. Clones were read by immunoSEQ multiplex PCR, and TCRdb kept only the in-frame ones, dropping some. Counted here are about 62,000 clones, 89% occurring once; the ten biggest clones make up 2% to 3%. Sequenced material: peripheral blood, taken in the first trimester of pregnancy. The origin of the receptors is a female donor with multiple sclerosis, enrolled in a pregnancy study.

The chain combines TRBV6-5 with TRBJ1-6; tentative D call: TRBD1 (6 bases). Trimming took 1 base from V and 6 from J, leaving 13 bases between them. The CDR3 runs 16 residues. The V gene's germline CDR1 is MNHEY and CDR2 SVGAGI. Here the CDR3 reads CASSYLGGLSNSPLHF. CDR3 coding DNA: TGTGCCAGCAGTTACTTGGGGGGGCTCTCTAATTCACCCCTCCACTTT.

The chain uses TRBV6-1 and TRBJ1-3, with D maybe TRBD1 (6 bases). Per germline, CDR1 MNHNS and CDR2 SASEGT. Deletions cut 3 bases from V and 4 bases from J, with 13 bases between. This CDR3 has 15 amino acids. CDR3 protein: CASSDRQGMGNTIYF. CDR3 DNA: TGTGCCAGCAGTGACCGGCAGGGGATGGGAAACACCATATATTTT.

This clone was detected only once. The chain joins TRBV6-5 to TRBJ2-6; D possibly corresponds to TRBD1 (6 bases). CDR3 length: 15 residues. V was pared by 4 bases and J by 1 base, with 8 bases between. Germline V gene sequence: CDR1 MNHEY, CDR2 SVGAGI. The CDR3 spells CASSSGVSGANVLTF. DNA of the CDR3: TGTGCCAGCAGTTCAGGGGTTTCTGGGGCCAACGTCCTGACTTTC.